The clone carrying this T cell receptor (beta chain) was counted only a few times. The data originate from a study of tumor-infiltrating lymphocytes in oesophageal squamous cell carcinoma. The CDR3 covers 15 residues. Germline CDR1 reads SEHNR; CDR2 reads FQNEAQ (reference sequence). TCRdb re-called the PCR reads through MiXCR, storing one row per CDR3 protein. Of 15,000 to 20,000 distinct CDR3 sequences in the sample, around 40% were seen once. The chain recombines TRBV7-9 with TRBJ2-7; TRBD1 matches at 7 bases. The last part of the DNA fits TRBJ2-5 better; the J call may be wrong. Sequencing was carried out using normal esophageal tissue next to the tumor. The receptor was derived from a female donor with esophageal squamous cell carcinoma. The CDR3 nucleotides read TGTGCCAGCAGTAAGGCCGGGACAGTGAAAGAGACCCAGTACTTC. As protein: CASSKAGTVKETQYF.